This T cell receptor beta chain was profiled in a study of regulatory T cells in long-lasting Graves disease. Time point in this sample: newly diagnosed GD, antithyroid drugs for less than 3 months. The TCR library used RNA extracted from PBMCs. This clonotype occurred a few times. Researchers made TCR beta libraries by using iRepertoire HTBI primers and running Arm-PCR on CDR3 regions. MiXCR, run by TCRdb on the multiplex PCR reads, gives a single entry per CDR3 protein. The profile shows around 420,000 distinct CDR3 sequences, around 16% of them singletons. The germline V gene encodes CDR1 LGHNA and CDR2 YSLEER. Trimming removed 3 bases from V and 2 bases from J; junction bases left unmatched: 17. The CDR3 contains 19 residues.

The V and J genes are TRBV4-3 and TRBJ2-5; TRBD1 aligns across 8 bases. The sample here was peripheral blood mononuclear cells (PBMCs), taken at new diagnosis, from a patient treated with antithyroid drugs. The TCR originated in a female donor with Graves disease. The CDR3 DNA sequence: TGCGCCAGCAGCCACCTTCACTGGGCCAGGGGGCCTTTACAAGAGACCCAGTACTTC. This encodes CASSHLHWARGPLQETQYF.